The text below deals with one TCR beta chain. The antigen is unknown. Described treatment: approximately 9-day PBMC culture with coronavirus spike peptide pools or control peptides (ViraFEST assay). This entry comes from a study of vaccination and CD4 T cells after COVID-19. The CDR3 spans 16 residues. The V end lost 7 bases, the J end lost 5 bases, and 23 bases lay between the germline ends. Germline lookup yields CDR1 MNHNS and CDR2 SASEGT. Researchers used the Oncomine TCR Beta short-read assay to sequence DNA from cultured CD4+ T cells. TCRdb fed the PCR reads into MiXCR, producing one record per CDR3 protein. The sample gives tens of thousands of distinct CDR3 sequences, 70% of which show up once; approximately 9% is in the top ten.

Sequencing was carried out using CD4+ T cells from blood, cultured in vitro. The chain couples TRBV6-1 to TRBJ1-2; D gene unclear. The clonotype was recovered from a human donor who had recovered from COVID-19. This CDR3 reads CASNTGVSPGEYGYTF. The CDR3 nucleotides read TGTGCCAGCAACACGGGAGTCTCCCCAGGAGAATATGGCTACACCTTC.